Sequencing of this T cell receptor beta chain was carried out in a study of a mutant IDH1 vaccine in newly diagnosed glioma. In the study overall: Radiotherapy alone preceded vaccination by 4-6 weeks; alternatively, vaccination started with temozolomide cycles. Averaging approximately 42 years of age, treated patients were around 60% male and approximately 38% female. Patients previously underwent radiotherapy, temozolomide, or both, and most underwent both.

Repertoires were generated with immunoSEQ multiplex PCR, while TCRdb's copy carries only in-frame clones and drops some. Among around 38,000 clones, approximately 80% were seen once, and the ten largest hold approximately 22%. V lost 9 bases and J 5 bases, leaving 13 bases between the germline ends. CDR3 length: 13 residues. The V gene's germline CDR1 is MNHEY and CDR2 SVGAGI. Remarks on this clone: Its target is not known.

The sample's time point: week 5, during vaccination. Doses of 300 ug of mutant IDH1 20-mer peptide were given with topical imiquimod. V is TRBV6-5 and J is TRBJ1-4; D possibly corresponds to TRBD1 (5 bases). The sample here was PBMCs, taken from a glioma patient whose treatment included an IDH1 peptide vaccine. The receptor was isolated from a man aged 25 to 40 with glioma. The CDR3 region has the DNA TGTGCCAGGGCCGACAGCGTCAATGAAAAACTGTTTTTT. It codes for CARADSVNEKLFF.